This TCR beta chain emerged from a study of blood T cell repertoires in COVID-19. The CDR3 totals 14 residues. CDR1 is MNHEY, CDR2 SVGAGI, per germline. Trimming pared 5 bases from V and 4 bases from J, leaving 14 bases between. Authors' data handling: It was from reference gene primer amplification that nucleated cell counts were estimated. Assay: immunoSEQ multiplex PCR; the TCRdb copy retains only in-frame clones and omits some. V and J calls and clone size are as listed in that table; D and trimming were resolved from the DNA. Among over 100,000 clones listed, approximately 80% were seen once. The rearrangement links TRBV6-5 to TRBJ1-1; possible D gene TRBD1, 5 bases. The receptor was derived from a man aged 55 to 70 with active or convalescent COVID-19. Sequenced sample: peripheral blood. The CDR3 DNA reads TGTGCCAGCAGTACCTCTGGGGGGGGCACTGAAGCTTTCTTT. Protein product: CASSTSGGGTEAFF.